These 10 T cell receptor beta chains share one sample of origin, sequenced in a study of blood T cell repertoires in COVID-19. This table comes from immunoSEQ multiplex PCR, and its TCRdb copy is limited to in-frame clones, with some not included. The sample yields over 250,000 clones, about 89% seen once. Source material: peripheral blood. The receptors here all came from a woman in her forties who had recovered from COVID-19.

The rearrangement links TRBV7-2 to TRBJ2-4, with 7 positions matching TRBD1. The V gene's germline CDR1 is SGHTA and CDR2 FQGNSA. The CDR3 has 17 amino acids. The J segment lost 0 bases and the V segment lost 1 base, leaving 6 bases of the junction unmatched. This CDR3 reads CASSLVSGGKAKNIQYF. Written as DNA, the CDR3 is TGTGCCAGCAGCTTAGTGTCAGGGGGAAAAGCCAAAAACATTCAGTACTTC.

This chain uses TRBV6-2 or TRBV6-3 with TRBJ1-1; the match to TRBD1 covers 8 bases. The length of the CDR3 is 16 residues. V was pared by 0 bases and J by 0 bases, with 3 bases of the junction left unmatched. The V gene's germline CDR1 is MNHEY and CDR2 SVGEGT. CDR3 region: CASSYSGQGVNTEAFF. The CDR3 DNA is TGTGCCAGCAGTTACTCCGGACAGGGAGTGAACACTGAAGCTTTCTTT.

This clone came up once. This chain links TRBV6-2 or TRBV6-3 with TRBJ2-6, with a possible D match to TRBD2 (5 bases). Trimming left V 4 bases short and J 1 base short, with 11 bases between. The CDR3 contains 16 residues. Germline values: CDR1 MNHEY, CDR2 SVGEGT. CDR3 loop: CASSLPGRSGANVLTF. In DNA, the CDR3 is TGTGCCAGCAGTTTGCCGGGAAGATCTGGGGCCAACGTCCTGACTTTC.

The chain links TRBV5-1 to TRBJ2-3; TRBD2 might be the D (6 bases). V gave up 0 bases and J gave up 1 base, with 9 bases separating them. The CDR3 is made up of 15 amino acids. CDR1 and CDR2 (germline): SGHRS, YFSETQ. Here the CDR3 DNA reads TGCGCCAGCAGCTTGGTTCGGGAGCGCACAGATACGCAGTATTTT. Translating gives CASSLVRERTDTQYF.

The chain is built from TRBV18 and TRBJ1-2, with 7 bases matching TRBD1. CDR3 length equals 16 residues. The V gene end was trimmed by 6 bases and the J gene end by 0 bases; junction bases not matched to a gene: 10. Germline V CDR1 and CDR2: KGHSH, LQKENI. The CDR3 bases are TGTGCCAGCTCGCCAAACCGGGACAGAGCTAACTATGGCTACACCTTC. Amino acid sequence: CASSPNRDRANYGYTF.

This chain joins TRBV5-6 and TRBJ1-3; D remains unclear. This CDR3 is 14 amino acids long. CDR1 is SGHDT and CDR2 is YYEEEE in the germline V gene. V lost 5 bases and J lost 0, with 9 bases in between. CDR3 loop: CASRRKPSGNTIYF. CDR3 DNA: TGTGCCAGCAGAAGAAAGCCCTCTGGAAACACCATATATTTT. Looking up the rest from reference TRBV5-6 and TRBJ1-3 gives the full variable domain: DAGVTQSPTHLIKTRGQQVTLRCSPKSGHDTVSWYQQALGQGPQFIFQYYEEEERQRGNFPDRFSGHQFPNYSSELNVNALLLGDSALYLCASRRKPSGNTIYFGEGSWLTVV.

The CDR3 bases are TGTGCCAGCAGCTTTCCAGCGGGGGGTAATGAGCAGTTCTTC. It translates to CASSFPAGGNEQFF. The chain uses TRBV5-4 and TRBJ2-1; 9 positions match TRBD2. The ends lost 2 bases at V and 7 bases at J; junction bases unmatched: 4. Germline V gene sequence: CDR1 SGHNT, CDR2 YYREEE (reference sequence). The CDR3 has 14 residues.

The rearrangement links TRBV7-9 to TRBJ1-1; 8 bases agree with TRBD1. This CDR3 contains 19 residues. Germline V gene data show CDR1 as SEHNR and CDR2 as FQNEAQ (reference sequence). V lost 5 bases, J lost 1 base, and 18 bases stayed unmatched. The CDR3 region is CASSRRQGRVHKANTEAFF. CDR3 nucleotides: TGTGCCAGCAGCCGCCGACAGGGGCGCGTCCACAAAGCGAACACTGAAGCTTTCTTT.

This clone was observed a handful of times. CDR3 region: CASSSTGKKAYEQYF. Here the CDR3 DNA reads TGTGCCAGCAGCTCAACAGGGAAGAAAGCCTACGAGCAGTACTTC. This rearrangement joins TRBV11-2 to TRBJ2-7, with a possible D match to TRBD1 (6 bases). Germline CDR1 reads SGHAT; CDR2 reads FQNNGV. The CDR3 contains 15 residues. V shed 4 bases and J shed 2 bases, with 15 bases lying between them. Full variable domain (remainder filled in from reference TRBV11-2 and TRBJ2-7): EAGVAQSPRYKIIEKRQSVAFWCNPISGHATLYWYQQILGQGPKLLIQFQNNGVVDDSQLPKDRFSAERLKGVDSTLKIQPAKLEDSAVYLCASSSTGKKAYEQYFGPGTRLTVT.

The chain combines TRBV5-1 with TRBJ2-5; 9 bases agree with TRBD1. Unmatched junction bases numbered 8, after V lost 0 bases and J lost 5 bases. Looked up from germline, CDR1 is SGHRS and CDR2 is YFSETQ. The length of the CDR3 is 16 residues. The CDR3 DNA is TGCGCCAGCAGCTTGGGAGGACAGGGGCCCGGCGAGACCCAGTACTTC. Its protein product is CASSLGGQGPGETQYF.